This T cell receptor (beta chain) was observed in a study of T cell responses to AZD1222 COVID-19 vaccine (dated by TCRdb to the early 2020s). Broadly, across the study: AZD1222 recipients with second doses at about 4 weeks or about 12 weeks were pooled, because spike-specific TCR depth and breadth did not differ between schedules. A total of around 240 trial participants underwent TCR sequencing, of whom roughly 210 received two doses of AZD1222 and around 25 received two doses of the MenACWY control vaccine. Trial participants were enrolled into age subgroups of 18-55, 56-69 and 70-plus years, which contained about 150, 27 and 61 TCR-sequenced participants, respectively. Study-wide findings and limitations: Conclusions about previously exposed vaccinees were limited because only six AZD1222 recipients were SARS-CoV-2 seropositive at baseline. Most participants were white British and females outnumbered males, and the authors suggested that clonal diversity may have been underestimated. Epitopes outside the regions mutated in the B.1.351 and B.1.1.7 variants were reportedly recognized by nearly half of the unique spike-specific TCRs. CD4 TCRs associated with the vaccine covered the entire spike protein, and the dominant responses were in regions 160-218 and 743-854. Because no samples from the day 14 peak response were available, repertoires could be characterized only after the peak T cell response. After two AZD1222 doses, both the breadth and the depth of spike-specific TCRs were significantly higher than at day 0 and than in MenACWY recipients. In the small 56-69-year group, the increase in depth fell short of significance, most likely because of low power.

The CDR3 regions of human TCRbeta chains were subjected to immunosequencing. On the study's bioinformatics: Repertoire TCRs were matched against a reference library of SARS-CoV-2-specific TCRs generated with the MIRA antigen-specificity platform. Breadth was defined as the fraction of unique TCRs that were SARS-CoV-2-associated, and depth was defined as the fraction of total T cells that were SARS-CoV-2-associated. Using the MIRA data, each spike-specific TCR was mapped to the spike region that the TCR reacts to and placed in a CD4 or CD8 class. Log10-transformed breadth and depth values were compared by one-way ANOVA with Sidak's multiple comparisons tests. What TCRdb holds here is the immuneACCESS table cut down to in-frame rearrangements. Part of the clones is not present; checked against another copy, under half of the missing clones reflect an unresolved V gene, and the others are unexplained. D and trimming were read from the DNA, whereas the V and J calls and clone size are those reported in that table. The sample includes some 150,000 clones, with around 93% observed a single time. Approximately 2% of the sample rests with the top ten.

V is clipped by 2 bases and J by 7 bases, and the sequence between their germline boundaries is 9 bases long. Taken from the germline V gene (reference sequence), the CDR1 and CDR2 loops are SGHNT and YYREEE. The CDR3 runs 13 residues from the cysteine to the phenylalanine. Here the CDR3 DNA is all that survives: 39 bases in frame from base 1. In the paper's terms, the time point label means: baseline before first vaccination. The vaccinee samples were drawn from two UK trials, COV001 and COV002, one of which was a single-blind randomized controlled phase 2/3 trial testing AZD1222 (ChAdOx1 nCoV-19) in healthy adults. For TCRbeta chain sequencing, PBMC samples from trial participants were taken at day 0 and at day 28 after the second dose. In regard to this clone: Its antigen target is currently unknown. The input lacks base qualities; no much larger clone sits a single base away.

The sequence links TRBV5-4 to TRBJ1-4; TRBD1 is perhaps the D gene, given 5 matching bases. This clonotype originated in an adult in good health. The sequenced sample was peripheral blood, obtained on day 0 of AZD1222 vaccination. The CDR3 region reads CASSFWGSEKLFF. The sequence in DNA is TGTGCCAGCAGCTTCTGGGGGAGTGAAAAACTGTTTTTT.